This TCR beta chain was captured in a study of cytomegalovirus exposure and HLA in healthy donors. Study-level points and caveats: Analyzed later, association rates of TCRs varied across HLA loci, with DRB1 most and HLA-C fewest. It is likely that the observed cluster of highly shared sequence variants was a sequencing artifact. As confirmed in vitro, three CMV-associated chains were specific for CMV antigens. Accurate prediction of HLA-A and HLA-B alleles (for most subjects) was reportedly achieved from TCR beta sequences.

Primers included in the PCR were 60 Vbeta and 13 Jbeta primers. The protocol was immunoSEQ multiplex PCR, while the TCRdb copy is restricted to in-frame clones and leaves out a portion. The sample has some 150,000 clones; roughly 84% are singletons. This CDR3 spans 19 amino acids. In germline, CDR1 is MNHEY, CDR2 SMNVEV (reference sequence). Concerning this clone itself: Its antigen is not known. A read error may account for a junction end that differs from germline.

This receptor was identified in a woman aged 18-29 years in good health and CMV-seronegative. Sequenced: PBMCs. This chain connects TRBV27 to TRBJ2-6, with TRBD1 matching 8 bases. The DNA for the CDR3 is TGTGCCAGCAGAGACGCGATAGGACAGGGCCGGGCTGGGGCCAACGGCCTGACTTTC. Translating it yields CASRDAIGQGRAGANGLTF.